The sequence of this T cell receptor (beta chain) was determined in a study of vaccination effects on CD4 cells after COVID-19. Before sequencing took place, the ViraFEST assay used viral peptide pools to expand antigen-specific CD4+ T cells. When around nine days of culture had elapsed, CD4+ T cells were isolated. Participants got two doses of BNT162b2 or mRNA-1273 vaccine. The vaccine recipients had no prior SARS-CoV-2 infection, with negative nucleocapsid antibodies. This CDR3 spans 13 amino acids. Trimming pared 7 bases from V and 4 bases from J, leaving 13 bases between. Per germline, CDR1 SQVTM and CDR2 ANQGSEA. Regarding this clone: What it recognizes is unknown.

Study findings and constraints: Clones that were induced by infection or by vaccine showed marked contraction late after vaccination.

Profiling relied on immunoSEQ multiplex PCR, and the TCRdb table lists in-frame clones only, not all of them. The table records roughly 24,000 clones, more than 60% of them present only once. The clonotype was recovered from a human donor who received a COVID-19 vaccine. The J gene is TRBJ1-4, the V gene TRBV29-1; D not resolved. Material: CD4+ T cells from PBMCs cultured with HCoV-NL63 spike peptides, obtained after COVID-19 vaccination. CDR3 region: CSAAPSGNEKLFF. As DNA, the CDR3 is TGCAGCGCAGCACCCTCGGGTAATGAAAAACTGTTTTTT.